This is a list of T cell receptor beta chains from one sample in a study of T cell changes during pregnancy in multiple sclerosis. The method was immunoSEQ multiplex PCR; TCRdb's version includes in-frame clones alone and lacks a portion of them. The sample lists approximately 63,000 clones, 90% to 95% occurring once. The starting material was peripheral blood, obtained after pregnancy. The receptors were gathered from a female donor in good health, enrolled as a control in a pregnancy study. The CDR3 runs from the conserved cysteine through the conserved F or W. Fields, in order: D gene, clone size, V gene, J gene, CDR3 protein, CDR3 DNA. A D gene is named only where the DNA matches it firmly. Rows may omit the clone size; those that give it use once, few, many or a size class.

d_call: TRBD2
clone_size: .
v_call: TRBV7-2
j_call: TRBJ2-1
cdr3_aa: CASSAASGGAYNEQFF
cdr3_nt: TGTGCCAGCAGCGCCGCGAGCGGGGGGGCCTACAATGAGCAGTTCTTC

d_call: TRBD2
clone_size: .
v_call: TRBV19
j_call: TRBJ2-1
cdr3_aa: CASSPQRGHNEQFF
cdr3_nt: TGTGCCAGTAGCCCTCAGCGGGGCCACAATGAGCAGTTCTTC

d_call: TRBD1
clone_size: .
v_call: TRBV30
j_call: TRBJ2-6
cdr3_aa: CAWSRTGRSGANVLTF
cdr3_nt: TGTGCCTGGAGTAGGACAGGGCGTTCTGGGGCCAACGTCCTGACTTTC

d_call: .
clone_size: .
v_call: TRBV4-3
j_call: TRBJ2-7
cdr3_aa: CASSQEASYEQYF
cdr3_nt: TGCGCCAGCAGCCAAGAGGCTTCCTACGAGCAGTACTTC

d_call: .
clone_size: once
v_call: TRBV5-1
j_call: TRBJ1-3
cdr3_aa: CASSFETPGSGNTIYF
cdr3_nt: TGCGCCAGCAGCTTTGAGACCCCGGGCTCTGGAAACACCATATATTTT

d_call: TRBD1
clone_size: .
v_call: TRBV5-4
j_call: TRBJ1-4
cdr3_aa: CASSSGTGGEKLFF
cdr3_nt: TGTGCCAGCAGCTCCGGGACAGGGGGGGAAAAACTGTTTTTT

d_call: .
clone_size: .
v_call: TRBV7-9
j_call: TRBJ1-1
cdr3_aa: CASSSPGDGNTEAFF
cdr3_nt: TGTGCCAGCAGCAGCCCGGGGGACGGCAACACTGAAGCTTTCTTT

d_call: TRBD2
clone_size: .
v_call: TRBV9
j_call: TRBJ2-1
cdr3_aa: CASSTGTSVHEQFF
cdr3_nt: TGTGCCAGCAGCACCGGGACTAGCGTGCATGAGCAGTTCTTC

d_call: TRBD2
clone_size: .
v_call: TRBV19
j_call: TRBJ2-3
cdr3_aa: CASSAPGGTDTQYF
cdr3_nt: TGTGCCAGTAGTGCCCCCGGGGGGACAGATACGCAGTATTTT

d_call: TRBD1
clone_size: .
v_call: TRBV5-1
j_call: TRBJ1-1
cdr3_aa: CASSLGPTGLGNTEAFF
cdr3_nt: TGCGCCAGCAGCTTGGGTCCGACAGGGTTGGGGAACACTGAAGCTTTCTTT

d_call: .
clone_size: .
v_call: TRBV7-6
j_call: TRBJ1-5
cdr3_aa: CASSLKADSNQPQHF
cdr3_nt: TGTGCCAGCAGCTTAAAAGCGGATAGCAATCAGCCCCAGCATTTT

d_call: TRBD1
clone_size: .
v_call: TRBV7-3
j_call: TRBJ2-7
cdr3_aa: CASSLTSGTESEQYF
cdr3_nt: TGTGCCAGCAGCTTAACTTCCGGGACAGAGAGCGAGCAGTACTTC

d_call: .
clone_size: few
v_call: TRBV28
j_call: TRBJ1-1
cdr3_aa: CASGFGGRGTEAFF
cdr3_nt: TGTGCCAGCGGCTTTGGGGGGAGGGGGACTGAAGCTTTCTTT

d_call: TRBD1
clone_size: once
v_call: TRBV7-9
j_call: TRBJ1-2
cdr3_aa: CASSTRQGVNYGYTF
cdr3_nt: TGTGCCAGCAGCACTCGACAGGGGGTGAACTATGGCTACACCTTC

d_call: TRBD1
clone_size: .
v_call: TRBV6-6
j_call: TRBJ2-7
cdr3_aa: CASSWDRVYEQYF
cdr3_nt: TGTGCCAGCAGTTGGGACAGGGTGTACGAGCAGTACTTC

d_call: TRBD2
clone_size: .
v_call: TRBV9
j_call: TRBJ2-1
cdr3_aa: CASSLRTSGVRSGEQFF
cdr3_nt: TGTGCCAGCAGCCTTCGGACTAGCGGGGTCCGTTCGGGTGAGCAGTTCTTC

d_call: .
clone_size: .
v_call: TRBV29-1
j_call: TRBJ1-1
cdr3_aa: CSVENRGPYTEAFF
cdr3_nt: TGCAGCGTTGAAAATCGGGGTCCCTACACTGAAGCTTTCTTT

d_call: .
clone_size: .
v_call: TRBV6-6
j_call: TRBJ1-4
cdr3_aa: CASSYRGGEKLFF
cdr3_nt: TGTGCCAGCAGTTACAGAGGTGGAGAAAAACTGTTTTTT

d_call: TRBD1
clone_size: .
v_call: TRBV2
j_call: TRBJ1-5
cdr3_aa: CASRSTGGGQPQHF
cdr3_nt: TGTGCCAGCAGGTCCACAGGGGGCGGTCAGCCCCAGCATTTT

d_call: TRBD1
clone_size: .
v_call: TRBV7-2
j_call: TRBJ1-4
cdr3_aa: CASSPPGQYNEKLFF
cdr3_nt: TGTGCCAGCAGCCCACCGGGACAGTATAATGAAAAACTGTTTTTT

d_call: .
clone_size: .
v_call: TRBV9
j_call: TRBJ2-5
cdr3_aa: CASTVGASNEGETQYF
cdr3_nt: TGTGCCAGCACCGTAGGGGCTAGCAACGAGGGTGAGACCCAGTACTTC

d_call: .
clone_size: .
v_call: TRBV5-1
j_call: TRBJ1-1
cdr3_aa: CASSLPGEYTEAFF
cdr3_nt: TGCGCCAGCAGCCTGCCGGGGGAGTACACTGAAGCTTTCTTT

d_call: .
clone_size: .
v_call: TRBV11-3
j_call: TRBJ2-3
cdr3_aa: CASRREEVGASTDTQYF
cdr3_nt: TGTGCCAGCAGAAGGGAAGAAGTGGGGGCTAGCACAGATACGCAGTATTTT

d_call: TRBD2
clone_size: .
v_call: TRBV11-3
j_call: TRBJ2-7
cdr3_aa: CASSLPAGGDEQYF
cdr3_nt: TGTGCCAGCAGCTTACCTGCGGGGGGGGACGAGCAGTACTTC

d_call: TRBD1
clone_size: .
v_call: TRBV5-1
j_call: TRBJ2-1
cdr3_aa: CASSLGQTGGNEQFF
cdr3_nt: TGCGCCAGCAGCTTGGGACAAACAGGGGGGAATGAGCAGTTCTTC

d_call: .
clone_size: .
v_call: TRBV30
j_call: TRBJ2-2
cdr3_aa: CAWSPPRAPGTGELFF
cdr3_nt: TGTGCCTGGAGCCCCCCCAGGGCCCCAGGGACCGGGGAGCTGTTTTTT

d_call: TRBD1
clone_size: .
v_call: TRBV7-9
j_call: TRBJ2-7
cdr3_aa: CASSQTDRGGSYEQYF
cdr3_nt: TGTGCCAGCAGCCAAACGGACAGGGGGGGCTCCTACGAGCAGTACTTC

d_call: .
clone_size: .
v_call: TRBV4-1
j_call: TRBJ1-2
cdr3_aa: CASSQDLAGANYGYTF
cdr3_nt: TGCGCCAGCAGCCAAGATCTGGCAGGGGCTAACTATGGCTACACCTTC

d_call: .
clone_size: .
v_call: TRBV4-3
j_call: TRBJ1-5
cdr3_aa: CASSPTGNSNQPQHF
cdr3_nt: TGCGCCAGCAGCCCCACAGGAAATAGCAATCAGCCCCAGCATTTT

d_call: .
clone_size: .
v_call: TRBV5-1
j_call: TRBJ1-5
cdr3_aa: CASSGGPGGGQPQHF
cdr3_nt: TGCGCCAGCAGCGGGGGACCCGGAGGAGGGCAGCCCCAGCATTTT

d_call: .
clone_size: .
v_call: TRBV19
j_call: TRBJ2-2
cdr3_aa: CASSLGGANTGELFF
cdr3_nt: TGTGCCAGTAGTTTGGGCGGGGCGAACACCGGGGAGCTGTTTTTT

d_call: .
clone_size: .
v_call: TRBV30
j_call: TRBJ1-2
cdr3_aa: CAWSPGLDYGYTF
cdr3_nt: TGTGCCTGGAGTCCGGGATTAGACTATGGCTACACCTTC

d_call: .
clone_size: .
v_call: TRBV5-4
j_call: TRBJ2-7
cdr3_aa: CASSPTQSGYEQYF
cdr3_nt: TGTGCCAGCAGCCCGACTCAAAGTGGCTACGAGCAGTACTTC

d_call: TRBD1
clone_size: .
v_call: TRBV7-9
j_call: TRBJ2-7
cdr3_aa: CASSASPGQGLYEQYF
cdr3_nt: TGTGCCAGCAGCGCCTCCCCCGGACAGGGACTCTACGAGCAGTACTTC

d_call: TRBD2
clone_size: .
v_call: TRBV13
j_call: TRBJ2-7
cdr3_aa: CASSPGGEQYF
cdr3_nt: TGTGCCAGCAGCCCGGGGGGGGAGCAGTACTTC

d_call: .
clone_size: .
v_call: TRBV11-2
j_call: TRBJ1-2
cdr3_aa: CASSSLRQAQWTF
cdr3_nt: TGTGCCAGCAGCTCCCTTAGGCAGGCCCAATGGACCTTC

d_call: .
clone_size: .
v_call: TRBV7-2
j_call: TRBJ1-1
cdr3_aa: CASSLMGNTEAFF
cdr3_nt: TGTGCCAGCAGCTTAATGGGCAACACTGAAGCTTTCTTT

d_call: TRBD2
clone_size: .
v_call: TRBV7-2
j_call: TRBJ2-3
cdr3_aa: CASSLTGGVGPDTQYF
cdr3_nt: TGTGCCAGCAGCTTAACCGGGGGGGTAGGTCCAGATACGCAGTATTTT

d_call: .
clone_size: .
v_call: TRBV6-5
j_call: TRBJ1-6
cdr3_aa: CASSYTLRDSPLHF
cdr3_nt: TGTGCCAGCAGTTATACCTTGAGGGATTCACCCCTCCACTTT

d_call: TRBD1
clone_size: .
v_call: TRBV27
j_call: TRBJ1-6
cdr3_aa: CASSFTWDSVSYNSPLHF
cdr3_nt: TGTGCCAGCAGTTTTACTTGGGACAGTGTGTCCTATAATTCACCCCTCCACTTT

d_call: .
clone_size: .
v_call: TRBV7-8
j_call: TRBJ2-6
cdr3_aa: CASSPSGVGANVLTF
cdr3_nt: TGTGCCAGCAGCCCATCGGGGGTTGGGGCCAACGTCCTGACTTTC

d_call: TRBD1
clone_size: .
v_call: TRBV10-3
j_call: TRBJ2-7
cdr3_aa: CAARTGEYSYEQYF
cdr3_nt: TGTGCCGCTCGGACAGGTGAATACTCCTACGAGCAGTACTTC

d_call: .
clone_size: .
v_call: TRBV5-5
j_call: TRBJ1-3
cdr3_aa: CASSFEGTSIYF
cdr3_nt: TGTGCCAGCAGCTTCGAGGGAACATCCATATATTTT

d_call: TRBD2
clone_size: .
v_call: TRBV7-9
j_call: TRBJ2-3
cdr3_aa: CASSLVGSGEVVDTQYF
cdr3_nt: TGTGCCAGCAGCTTAGTCGGTAGCGGGGAGGTCGTAGATACGCAGTATTTT

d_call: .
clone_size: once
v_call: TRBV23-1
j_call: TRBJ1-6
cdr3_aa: CASRGGLSSYNSPLHF
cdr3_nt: TGCGCCAGCAGGGGAGGATTGAGCTCCTATAATTCACCCCTCCACTTT

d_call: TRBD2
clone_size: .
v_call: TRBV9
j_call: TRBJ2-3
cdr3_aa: CASSGDTSGGRLSDTQYF
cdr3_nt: TGTGCCAGCAGCGGAGATACCTCGGGGGGGCGTCTGAGCGATACGCAGTATTTT

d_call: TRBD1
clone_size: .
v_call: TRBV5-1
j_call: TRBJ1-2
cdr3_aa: CASSLRQGLDGYTF
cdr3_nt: TGCGCCAGCAGTCTTCGACAGGGGTTGGACGGCTACACCTTC

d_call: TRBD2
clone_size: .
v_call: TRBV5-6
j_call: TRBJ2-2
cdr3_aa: CASSLRPSGVGELFF
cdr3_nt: TGTGCCAGCAGCTTGCGGCCTAGCGGCGTTGGGGAGCTGTTTTTT

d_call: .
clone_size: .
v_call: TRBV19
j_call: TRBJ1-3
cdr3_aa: CASRSLTGLGNTIYF
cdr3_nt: TGTGCCAGTAGATCACTAACAGGGCTTGGAAACACCATATATTTT

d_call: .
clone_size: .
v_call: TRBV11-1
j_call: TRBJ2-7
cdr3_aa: CASSYTGYEQYF
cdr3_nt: TGTGCCAGCAGCTACACGGGCTACGAGCAGTACTTC

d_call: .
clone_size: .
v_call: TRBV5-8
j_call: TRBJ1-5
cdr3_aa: CASSLKFRQPQHF
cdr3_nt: TGTGCCAGCAGCTTAAAATTCCGTCAGCCCCAGCATTTT

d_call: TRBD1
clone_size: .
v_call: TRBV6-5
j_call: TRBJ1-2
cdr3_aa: CASGSDPGRGHGYTF
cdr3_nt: TGTGCCAGCGGATCCGACCCGGGCAGGGGGCATGGCTACACCTTC

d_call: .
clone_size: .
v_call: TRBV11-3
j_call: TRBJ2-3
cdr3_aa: CASSLGDRTDTQYF
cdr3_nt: TGTGCCAGCAGCTTAGGTGACAGGACAGATACGCAGTATTTT

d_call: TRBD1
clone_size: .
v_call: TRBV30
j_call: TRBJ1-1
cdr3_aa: CAWSRGLGAFF
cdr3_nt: TGTGCCTGGAGTAGGGGGCTTGGAGCTTTCTTT